This entry is about one TCR beta chain. Its specific antigen is unknown. There are no base qualities to consult, and no much larger clone falls within one base. Reading the label with the study, this specimen's treatment or condition is: some 19 received Ad26.COV2.S at low or high dose, single or two shots; about 5 received placebo; per-sample allocation not given. Repertoires of vaccine and placebo recipients were sequenced from samples collected on day 63 after the first injection. Cohort 1b enrolled about two dozen adults aged 18-55 years at a single site in Boston, USA, between 29 July and 7 August 2020. Ad26.COV2.S was a replication-incompetent adenovirus type 26 vector expressing a prefusion-stabilized SARS-CoV-2 spike protein from the original Wuhan strain. The immunoSEQ Assay was used to sequence TCRbeta CDR3 regions. After extraction, genomic DNA underwent amplification by bias-controlled multiplex PCR, followed by high-throughput sequencing. In the authors' own workflow: Collapsing and filtering of sequences were performed to quantify the absolute abundance of each unique TCRbeta CDR3 region. Usable DNA was measured by amplifying reference genes present in all nucleated cells, and TCRbeta template counts were normalized to that usable DNA to estimate T cell fraction. Repertoire TCRs were annotated as SARS-CoV-2-specific by exact matching of V gene, CDR3 amino acid sequence and J gene to a known reactive TCR set. The reference SARS-CoV-2 TCR set was derived from MIRA and filtered for enrichment in COVID-19-positive ImmuneCODE repertoires, a step that removed public or cross-reactive TCRs. Using the MIRA antigens, annotated TCRs were further analysed by specific ORF or by position within an ORF. Breadth was defined as annotated unique rearrangements over total unique productive rearrangements; depth was the summed frequency of those rearrangements. Two-sided Wilcoxon rank-sum tests were used to compare TCR breadth between groups. TCRdb took over this immuneACCESS table, retaining in-frame rearrangements with V and J assigned. Such tables are incomplete; in checked studies, under half of the missing clones stem from an unresolved V gene, and the remainder is unexplained. V, J and clone size reflect that table, while D and trimming were determined from the DNA. For this sample the table gives hundreds of thousands of clones, of which roughly 84% were detected only once. Roughly 3.2% of the sample lies in the top ten.

This specimen comes from a study of Ad26.COV2.S vaccination and SARS-CoV-2 variants (dated by TCRdb to about 2021). Study-level background: Vaccine-arm donors came from COV1001, a multicentre, randomized, double-blind, placebo-controlled phase I-IIa trial of Ad26.COV2.S in healthy adults. Participants in the trial were split at random into five groups of five each, receiving low-dose or high-dose Ad26.COV2.S once or twice, or else placebo on both occasions. Sequencing of the TCRbeta repertoire served to evaluate the specificity and breadth of SARS-CoV-2-reactive T cell receptors following Ad26.COV2.S vaccination. Investigators remained blinded to trial group allocation during experiments and outcome assessment. A total of around 32 samples were included in the TCR-sequenced set, comprising about 20 Ad26.COV2.S vaccine recipients, 5 placebo recipients and 8 SARS-CoV-2 convalescent individuals. Dosing of Ad26.COV2.S was intramuscular, at either 5x10^10 or 1x10^11 viral particles, delivered as one shot or as two shots spaced 56 days apart.

The paper's findings and limits, for the study overall: The study was not powered for comparison of responses between vaccine doses or regimens. Substantial breadth of spike-specific CD8+ and CD4+ T cell responses was reported after vaccination. Ad26.COV2.S recipients had higher spike-specific TCR breadth than placebo recipients (P = 0.0014). Non-spike TCR breadth was comparable between vaccine and placebo recipients, consistent with the vaccine containing only spike. It was noted by the authors that total T cell responses may have been underestimated by the TCR breadth and depth analyses.

The material sequenced was peripheral blood, taken in a trial of Ad26.COV2.S vaccine versus placebo. This TCR came from a person between 18 and 65 years old who received the Ad26.COV2.S COVID-19 vaccine or a placebo.

For the CDR3, the sequence is CASSHPRGSTNTGELFF. The DNA reads as follows: TGTGCCAGCAGCCATCCCAGGGGGTCCACGAACACCGGGGAGCTGTTTTTT. The chain is made from TRBV9 and TRBJ2-2, and 7 junction bases match TRBD1. Taken from the germline V gene, the CDR1 and CDR2 loops are SGDLS and YYNGEE. The CDR3, cysteine through phenylalanine, is 17 amino acids long. Left in the record is the CDR3 DNA by itself, 51 bases read in frame from the first base. Trimming accounts for 4 bases at V and 0 bases at J, while the number of junction bases matched to no gene is 9.